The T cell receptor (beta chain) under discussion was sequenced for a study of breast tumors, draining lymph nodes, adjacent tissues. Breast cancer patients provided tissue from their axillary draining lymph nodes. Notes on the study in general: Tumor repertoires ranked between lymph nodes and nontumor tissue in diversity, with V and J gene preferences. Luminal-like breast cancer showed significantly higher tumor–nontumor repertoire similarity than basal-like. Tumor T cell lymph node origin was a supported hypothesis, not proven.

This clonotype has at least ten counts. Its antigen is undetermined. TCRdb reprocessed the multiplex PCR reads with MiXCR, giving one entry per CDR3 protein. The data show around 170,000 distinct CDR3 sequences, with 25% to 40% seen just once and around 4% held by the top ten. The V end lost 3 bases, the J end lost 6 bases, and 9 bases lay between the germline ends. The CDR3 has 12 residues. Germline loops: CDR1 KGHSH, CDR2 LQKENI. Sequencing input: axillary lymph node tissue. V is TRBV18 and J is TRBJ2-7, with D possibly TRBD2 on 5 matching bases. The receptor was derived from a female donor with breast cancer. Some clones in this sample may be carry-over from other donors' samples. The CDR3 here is CASSPQRAEQYF. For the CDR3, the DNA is TGTGCCAGCTCACCGCAGAGGGCCGAGCAGTACTTC. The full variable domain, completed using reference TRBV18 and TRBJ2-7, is NAGVMQNPRHLVRRRGQEARLRCSPMKGHSHVYWYRQLPEEGLKFMVYLQKENIIDESGMPKERFSAEFPKEGPSILRIQQVVRGDSAAYFCASSPQRAEQYFGPGTRLTVT.